The rows below give T cell receptor beta chains drawn from one sample of a study of CD8 T cells in Susac syndrome. One entry per CDR3 protein, called by TCRdb with MiXCR from the immunoSEQ multiplex PCR reads. The sample includes some 260,000 distinct CDR3 sequences, 93% of them seen just once. Sequenced input: CD4+ T cells from PBMCs. These receptor sequences come from a human donor with multiple sclerosis. The CDR3 runs from the conserved cysteine through the conserved F or W. The order of the fields is clone size, D gene, V gene, J gene, CDR3 protein, CDR3 DNA. The D gene is left open where the match is weak. The size of a clone is reported for some rows only, either as once, few or many, or as a class for expanded clones.

clone size: -; D gene: -; V gene: TRBV5-4; J gene: TRBJ2-3; CDR3 protein: CASSLLGATDTQYF; CDR3 DNA: TGTGCCAGCAGCTTGCTGGGTGCCACAGATACGCAGTATTTT
clone size: -; D gene: TRBD2; V gene: TRBV3-1; J gene: TRBJ2-5; CDR3 protein: CASTLAGGPETQYF; CDR3 DNA: TGTGCCAGCACCCTAGCGGGGGGGCCCGAGACCCAGTACTTC
clone size: -; D gene: -; V gene: TRBV7-9; J gene: TRBJ1-1; CDR3 protein: CASSLLVRNTEAFF; CDR3 DNA: TGTGCCAGCAGCTTGTTGGTCCGGAACACTGAAGCTTTCTTT
clone size: -; D gene: TRBD1; V gene: TRBV27; J gene: TRBJ1-1; CDR3 protein: CASSSETGGRTEAFF; CDR3 DNA: TGTGCCAGCAGTTCAGAGACAGGGGGGAGAACTGAAGCTTTCTTT
clone size: -; D gene: -; V gene: TRBV15; J gene: TRBJ2-1; CDR3 protein: CATSRVAGTKDEQFF; CDR3 DNA: TGTGCCACCAGCAGAGTCGCAGGGACGAAGGATGAGCAGTTCTTC
clone size: -; D gene: -; V gene: TRBV15; J gene: TRBJ2-1; CDR3 protein: CATSRAVYNEQFF; CDR3 DNA: TGTGCCACCAGCAGAGCAGTGTACAATGAGCAGTTCTTC
clone size: -; D gene: -; V gene: TRBV5-1; J gene: TRBJ1-2; CDR3 protein: CASSLLSGQNYGYTF; CDR3 DNA: TGCGCCAGCAGCTTGTTGTCCGGACAAAACTATGGCTACACCTTC
clone size: -; D gene: -; V gene: TRBV18; J gene: TRBJ2-5; CDR3 protein: CASSPANLQETQYF; CDR3 DNA: TGTGCCAGCTCACCAGCAAACCTCCAAGAGACCCAGTACTTC
clone size: few; D gene: -; V gene: TRBV5-1; J gene: TRBJ2-5; CDR3 protein: CASRRQQETQYF; CDR3 DNA: TGCGCCAGCAGACGCCAACAAGAGACCCAGTACTTC
clone size: -; D gene: TRBD1; V gene: TRBV10-2; J gene: TRBJ2-7; CDR3 protein: CASRTGHSYEQYF; CDR3 DNA: TGCGCCAGCAGGACAGGGCACTCCTACGAGCAGTACTTC
clone size: -; D gene: -; V gene: TRBV28; J gene: TRBJ1-2; CDR3 protein: CAPQPPRYGYTF; CDR3 DNA: TGTGCCCCACAGCCCCCCCGGTACGGCTACACCTTC
clone size: -; D gene: -; V gene: TRBV19; J gene: TRBJ1-1; CDR3 protein: CASSIGDTTYTEAFF; CDR3 DNA: TGTGCCAGTAGTATCGGGGACACTACATACACTGAAGCTTTCTTT
clone size: -; D gene: -; V gene: TRBV6-1; J gene: TRBJ1-5; CDR3 protein: CASRSLTSNQPQHF; CDR3 DNA: TGTGCCAGCAGGTCACTGACAAGCAATCAGCCCCAGCATTTT
clone size: -; D gene: -; V gene: TRBV20-1; J gene: TRBJ2-1; CDR3 protein: CSARGWISYNEQFF; CDR3 DNA: TGCAGTGCTAGGGGTTGGATCTCCTACAATGAGCAGTTCTTC
clone size: -; D gene: -; V gene: TRBV5-1; J gene: TRBJ2-2; CDR3 protein: CASSFRTVNTGELFF; CDR3 DNA: TGCGCCAGCAGCTTCCGGACGGTGAACACCGGGGAGCTGTTTTTT
clone size: -; D gene: TRBD2; V gene: TRBV19; J gene: TRBJ2-3; CDR3 protein: CASSMPWGGITDTQYF; CDR3 DNA: TGTGCCAGTAGTATGCCCTGGGGAGGGATAACAGATACGCAGTATTTT
clone size: -; D gene: TRBD1; V gene: TRBV28; J gene: TRBJ1-1; CDR3 protein: CASSPWGRQGGNTEAFF; CDR3 DNA: TGTGCCAGCAGCCCTTGGGGGAGACAGGGGGGGAACACTGAAGCTTTCTTT
clone size: -; D gene: -; V gene: TRBV7-2; J gene: TRBJ2-5; CDR3 protein: CASSPVSGGETQYF; CDR3 DNA: TGTGCCAGCAGCCCGGTTAGTGGTGGAGAGACCCAGTACTTC
clone size: -; D gene: -; V gene: TRBV18; J gene: TRBJ1-5; CDR3 protein: CASSPGGPWTQHF; CDR3 DNA: TGTGCCAGCTCACCGGGGGGTCCTTGGACCCAGCATTTT
clone size: -; D gene: -; V gene: TRBV30; J gene: TRBJ2-1; CDR3 protein: CAWRGQVGPSGEQFF; CDR3 DNA: TGTGCCTGGAGAGGCCAGGTCGGTCCGAGCGGTGAGCAGTTCTTC
clone size: once; D gene: -; V gene: TRBV15; J gene: TRBJ2-5; CDR3 protein: CATSKGPETQYF; CDR3 DNA: TGTGCCACCAGCAAGGGACCGGAGACCCAGTACTTC
clone size: -; D gene: -; V gene: TRBV5-1; J gene: TRBJ1-3; CDR3 protein: CASSPDVWGANSGNTIYF; CDR3 DNA: TGCGCCAGCAGCCCCGACGTCTGGGGCGCCAACTCTGGAAACACCATATATTTT
clone size: -; D gene: -; V gene: TRBV7-2; J gene: TRBJ2-1; CDR3 protein: CASSFLLGTEQFF; CDR3 DNA: TGTGCCAGCAGCTTTTTATTAGGAACCGAGCAGTTCTTC
clone size: once; D gene: TRBD1; V gene: TRBV6-1; J gene: TRBJ1-2; CDR3 protein: CASRHRGLSGYTF; CDR3 DNA: TGTGCCAGCAGGCACAGGGGGCTATCCGGCTACACCTTC
clone size: -; D gene: TRBD1; V gene: TRBV28; J gene: TRBJ2-7; CDR3 protein: CASSYGQVSYEQYF; CDR3 DNA: TGTGCCAGCAGTTATGGACAGGTGTCCTACGAGCAGTACTTC
clone size: -; D gene: TRBD1; V gene: TRBV29-1; J gene: TRBJ1-2; CDR3 protein: CSVGDRAGYGYTF; CDR3 DNA: TGCAGCGTGGGGGACAGGGCTGGCTATGGCTACACCTTC
clone size: -; D gene: -; V gene: TRBV29-1; J gene: TRBJ2-1; CDR3 protein: CSVIGTENEQFF; CDR3 DNA: TGCAGCGTTATAGGGACGGAGAATGAGCAGTTCTTC
clone size: -; D gene: -; V gene: TRBV4-1; J gene: TRBJ1-3; CDR3 protein: CASSQAQGAGNTIYF; CDR3 DNA: TGCGCCAGCAGCCAAGCCCAGGGAGCTGGAAACACCATATATTTT
clone size: -; D gene: TRBD1; V gene: TRBV2; J gene: TRBJ1-1; CDR3 protein: CASSEQGVSTEAFF; CDR3 DNA: TGTGCCAGCAGTGAACAGGGGGTTAGCACTGAAGCTTTCTTT
clone size: -; D gene: TRBD1; V gene: TRBV2; J gene: TRBJ2-2; CDR3 protein: CASRENRGQTGELFF; CDR3 DNA: TGTGCCAGCAGGGAGAACAGGGGACAGACCGGGGAGCTGTTTTTT
clone size: -; D gene: -; V gene: TRBV4-1; J gene: TRBJ2-4; CDR3 protein: CASSQEPGPKNIQYF; CDR3 DNA: TGCGCCAGCAGCCAAGAGCCGGGGCCCAAAAACATTCAGTACTTC
clone size: -; D gene: -; V gene: TRBV7-2; J gene: TRBJ2-1; CDR3 protein: CASSSDSYYNEQFF; CDR3 DNA: TGTGCCAGCAGCTCAGACAGCTATTACAATGAGCAGTTCTTC
clone size: -; D gene: -; V gene: TRBV29-1; J gene: TRBJ2-5; CDR3 protein: CSVGDKGTQYF; CDR3 DNA: TGCAGCGTTGGGGACAAGGGGACCCAGTACTTC
clone size: -; D gene: -; V gene: TRBV14; J gene: TRBJ2-6; CDR3 protein: CASTPRGPLSGANVLTF; CDR3 DNA: TGTGCCAGCACCCCGCGAGGACCCCTCTCTGGGGCCAACGTCCTGACTTTC
clone size: few; D gene: -; V gene: TRBV6-1; J gene: TRBJ2-2; CDR3 protein: CASGDSNTGELFF; CDR3 DNA: TGTGCCAGCGGGGATTCGAACACCGGGGAGCTGTTTTTT
clone size: once; D gene: -; V gene: TRBV5-5; J gene: TRBJ2-4; CDR3 protein: CASGKVAGTIKNIQYF; CDR3 DNA: TGTGCCAGCGGAAAAGTGGCAGGGACCATAAAAAACATTCAGTACTTC
clone size: once; D gene: TRBD2; V gene: TRBV11-2; J gene: TRBJ2-1; CDR3 protein: CASSSLLAGLYNEQFF; CDR3 DNA: TGTGCCAGCAGCTCCTTGCTAGCGGGATTGTACAATGAGCAGTTCTTC
clone size: -; D gene: TRBD1; V gene: TRBV12-3/TRBV12-4; J gene: TRBJ1-5; CDR3 protein: CASSLEFGTGLSNQPQHF; CDR3 DNA: TGTGCCAGCAGTTTAGAGTTCGGGACAGGGTTGAGCAATCAGCCCCAGCATTTT
clone size: once; D gene: TRBD1; V gene: TRBV12-3/TRBV12-4; J gene: TRBJ1-1; CDR3 protein: CASSLSGTAFTEAFF; CDR3 DNA: TGTGCCAGCAGTTTGTCAGGGACAGCATTCACTGAAGCTTTCTTT
clone size: -; D gene: -; V gene: TRBV7-9; J gene: TRBJ1-1; CDR3 protein: CASSLVSWRTEKNTEAFF; CDR3 DNA: TGTGCCAGCAGCCTCGTTTCATGGAGGACAGAGAAAAACACTGAAGCTTTCTTT
clone size: few; D gene: -; V gene: TRBV19; J gene: TRBJ1-4; CDR3 protein: CASSQGTNEKLFF; CDR3 DNA: TGTGCCAGTAGTCAGGGGACTAATGAAAAACTGTTTTTT